The following is a TCR beta chain sequence with its context. This sample was taken from a study of blood T cell repertoires in COVID-19. Study background: Both acute and convalescent COVID-19 samples were obtained from the United States, Italy and Spain. T cells, B-cell-depleted T cells, or PBMCs provided the cDNA or gDNA that served as material.

Germline V gene data show CDR1 as KGHSH and CDR2 as LQKENI. The germline V and J ends were trimmed by 3 bases and 8 bases, with 17 bases remaining between them. This CDR3 spans 15 amino acids. Original processing notes: Reference gene primer amplification gave nucleated cell count estimates. The method was immunoSEQ multiplex PCR; TCRdb's version includes in-frame clones alone and lacks a portion of them. Clone size and the V and J calls come from that table; the DNA yielded D and trimming. The profile shows 95,000 to 150,000 clones, about 82% of them singletons. This chain uses TRBV18 with TRBJ2-1; a weak D match, TRBD1 (5 bases). Sequenced input: peripheral blood. This clonotype was sampled from a man aged 60-69 years with active or convalescent COVID-19. The CDR3 DNA sequence: TGTGCCAGCTCACCCCGACAGTTGGGTACGGATGAGCAGTTCTTC. This encodes CASSPRQLGTDEQFF.